The rows below give T cell receptor beta chains drawn from one sample of a study of shared clonotypes between healthy human individuals. The table came from immunoSEQ multiplex PCR; TCRdb's copy has only in-frame clones and leaves some out. The sample lists more than 2 million clones, 90% to 95% occurring once. Source material: naive CD4+ T cells sorted from blood. These receptors came from a man aged 18 to 29 in good health. Each CDR3 is given without its conserved first and last residue.

cdr3_length: 13
v_call: TRBV7-8
j_call: TRBJ2-1
cdr3_aa: ASSSRTGAYNEQF

cdr3_length: 12
v_call: TRBV5-1
j_call: TRBJ1-1
cdr3_aa: ASSPGGSNTEAF

cdr3_length: 13
v_call: TRBV28
j_call: TRBJ2-7
cdr3_aa: ASTPSDGRAYEQY

cdr3_length: 11
v_call: TRBV18
j_call: TRBJ1-1
cdr3_aa: ASSPLGGTEAF

cdr3_length: 15
v_call: TRBV6-1
j_call: TRBJ2-7
cdr3_aa: ASSETGQVRRAYEQY

cdr3_length: 12
v_call: TRBV30
j_call: TRBJ2-7
cdr3_aa: AWSKGGNSYEQY

cdr3_length: 10
v_call: TRBV5-1
j_call: TRBJ2-1
cdr3_aa: ASSFGYDEQF

cdr3_length: 13
v_call: TRBV25-1
j_call: TRBJ1-5
cdr3_aa: ASSESPDSNQPQH

cdr3_length: 14
v_call: TRBV5-1
j_call: TRBJ2-1
cdr3_aa: ASSLLGLVAYNEQF

cdr3_length: 11
v_call: TRBV11-2
j_call: TRBJ1-6
cdr3_aa: ASSLANGSPLH

cdr3_length: 12
v_call: TRBV4-1
j_call: TRBJ2-5
cdr3_aa: ASSPLPLQETQY

cdr3_length: 13
v_call: TRBV9
j_call: TRBJ2-7
cdr3_aa: ASSPGQVSTYEQY

cdr3_length: 13
v_call: TRBV5-1
j_call: TRBJ2-7
cdr3_aa: ASFRQGFSSYEQY

cdr3_length: 12
v_call: TRBV2
j_call: TRBJ1-1
cdr3_aa: ASSVAGEPTEAF

cdr3_length: 13
v_call: TRBV5-1
j_call: TRBJ2-1
cdr3_aa: ASSLDGPDRNEQF

cdr3_length: 6
v_call: TRBV2
j_call: TRBJ1-4
cdr3_aa: ASLEGF